This TCR beta chain was documented in a study of blood T cell repertoires in COVID-19. In germline, CDR1 is SGHAT, CDR2 FQDESV (reference sequence). CDR3 size: 16 residues. With V trimmed by 5 bases and J by 0 bases, 6 bases remained unmatched. The table lists this clone with a count of one. Sequencing used immunoSEQ multiplex PCR; TCRdb keeps in-frame clones, though not all of them. There are 150,000 or so clones in the sample; about 70% occur only once, and approximately 2% lies in the top ten. Material for sequencing was peripheral blood. The clonotype was recovered from a woman in her 70s with acute or convalescent COVID-19. This sequence joins TRBV11-1 and TRBJ2-1; 8 nucleotides agree with TRBD2. The CDR3 region is CASSTLAGSSYNEQFF. The CDR3 DNA is TGTGCCAGCAGCACCTTAGCGGGAAGCTCCTACAATGAGCAGTTCTTC.